This TCR beta chain was profiled in a study of regulatory T cells in long-lasting Graves disease. Study-level points and caveats: Few sampled subjects may have lowered accuracy. Examination was confined to peripheral blood, excluding thyroid tissue. Newly diagnosed disease favored TRBV20-1 and TRBJ2-1 over persistent disease.

This CDR3 has 16 residues. Deletions cut 0 bases from V and 0 bases from J, with 14 bases between. The germline CDR1 and CDR2 sequences are DFQATT and SNEGSKA (reference sequence). Indicated time point: newly diagnosed GD, antithyroid drugs for less than 3 months. PBMCs were the source of the RNA used for TCR sequencing. Around 9.8 milliliters of peripheral blood were taken and placed in EDTA tubes. Ten or more counts support this clonotype. Its antigen is undetermined. Construction of TCR beta libraries relied on iRepertoire HTBI primers and on Arm-PCR targeting CDR3 regions. TCRdb reanalysed the multiplex PCR reads using MiXCR and keeps one entry per CDR3 protein. The sample consists of 440,000 or so distinct CDR3 sequences, 14% to 15% of them appearing once. Separately, the same data were catalogued under a study of T cells in Graves' hyperthyroidism and ophthalmopathy.

The sequencing used peripheral blood mononuclear cells (PBMCs), collected at new diagnosis, from a patient treated with antithyroid drugs. This receptor was identified in a woman aged 25-40 years with Graves disease. The J gene is TRBJ1-2, the V gene TRBV20-1; D ambiguous. The CDR3 nucleotides read TGCAGTGCTAGAGATACTTCTTTCCAAGCTAACTATGGCTACACCTTC. It yields the protein CSARDTSFQANYGYTF.